Shown below are 27 T cell receptor beta chains from a single sample sequenced in a study of metastatic and nonmetastatic thyroid tumors. MiXCR reprocessed the PCR reads for TCRdb. In the table there are roughly 34,000 clones, around 16% of which are singletons. None of the patients had undergone any treatment ahead of thyroid surgery. Sequenced: blood. The receptors here all came from a male donor with papillary thyroid cancer or a benign thyroid nodule (not recorded which). Some clones in this sample may be carry-over from other donors' samples.

The table lists this clone with many counts. This chain uses TRBV5-1 with TRBJ1-4; D gene unclear. Trimming stripped 1 base from V and 2 bases from J, with 9 bases between. Germline V gene sequence: CDR1 SGHRS, CDR2 YFSETQ. This CDR3 has 15 amino acids. CDR3 bases: TGCGCCAGCAGCTTGACGGGGTTGACTAATGAAAAACTGTTTTTT. Its protein product is CASSLTGLTNEKLFF.

This clone came up many times. This sequence joins TRBV5-1 and TRBJ2-7; D unclear. The V gene lost 7 bases and the J gene lost 2 bases, with 10 bases spanning the gap. This CDR3 spans 12 amino acids. In germline, CDR1 is SGHRS, CDR2 YFSETQ. The CDR3: CASRSETYEQYF. In nucleotides, the CDR3 is TGCGCCAGCCGAAGCGAAACCTACGAGCAGTACTTC.

This clone showed up many times. The genes are TRBV5-1 and TRBJ2-1; 9 bases align to TRBD2. CDR3 length equals 15 residues. V lost 2 bases to trimming and J lost 3 bases; unmatched junction nucleotides: 3. Germline V CDR1 and CDR2: SGHRS, YFSETQ. The CDR3 sequence is CASSLNSGSYNEQFF. CDR3 sequence (DNA): TGCGCCAGCAGCTTAAATAGCGGGAGCTACAATGAGCAGTTCTTC.

This clone was found many times. The chain recombines TRBV6-2 or TRBV6-3 with TRBJ2-7, with 7 bases lining up with TRBD1. The CDR3 is made up of 14 amino acids. V lost 6 bases and J lost 5; bases outside the gene matches: 10. Germline assignment: CDR1 MNHEY and CDR2 SVGEGT. For the CDR3, the DNA is TGTGCCAGCAGAAGGGCAAGGGGGCTCAACGAGCAGTACTTC. Translation gives CASRRARGLNEQYF.

This clone was observed many times. The genes are TRBV7-8 and TRBJ2-7; possible D gene TRBD1, 6 bases. The germline V and J ends were trimmed by 1 base and 0 bases, with 10 bases remaining between them. The length of the CDR3 is 15 residues. CDR1 is SGHVS, CDR2 FQNEAQ, per germline. The CDR3 DNA reads TGTGCCAGCAGCTTAGGTGCAGGGGCCTCCTACGAGCAGTACTTC. This encodes CASSLGAGASYEQYF.

This clone was seen a few times. The chain carries TRBV27 and TRBJ2-1, with TRBD2 identical over 11 bases. The CDR3 is 16 amino acids. J gave up 4 bases and V 7 bases, and 9 bases lay outside the gene matches. Germline loops: CDR1 MNHEY, CDR2 SMNVEV (reference sequence). The CDR3 bases are TGTGCCAGCAAGACGTCCGGGACTAGCGGATACAATGAGCAGTTCTTC. Its translation is CASKTSGTSGYNEQFF.

This clone was counted ten times or more. The chain carries TRBV6-2 or TRBV6-3 and TRBJ2-2, with D possibly being TRBD2 (5 bases). V lost 8 bases and J 6 bases, leaving 19 bases between the germline ends. CDR3 length: 15 residues. CDR1 is MNHEY, CDR2 SVGEGT, per germline. CDR3 residues: CASGQLVSGAGELFF. DNA for the CDR3: TGTGCCAGCGGGCAACTAGTTTCAGGCGCCGGGGAGCTGTTTTTT.

This clone showed up many times. This sequence joins TRBV25-1 and TRBJ2-5; TRBD1 agrees at 9 bases. In germline, CDR1 is MGHDK, CDR2 SYGVNS. J gave up 4 bases and V 1 base, and 4 bases lay outside the gene matches. The CDR3 length is 15 residues. The CDR3 region is CASSEFRGQGETQYF. CDR3 sequence (DNA): TGTGCCAGCAGTGAATTCAGGGGACAGGGAGAGACCCAGTACTTC.

In its sample, this clone was seen many times. This sequence joins TRBV7-2 and TRBJ2-7; tentative D call: TRBD2 (6 bases). The CDR3 is 14 residues long. Trimming shortened V by 1 base and J by 3 bases, and 10 bases separated the two germline ends. Germline values: CDR1 SGHTA, CDR2 FQGNSA. The CDR3 loop reads CASSLVAGNYEQYF. In DNA form, the CDR3 reads TGTGCCAGCAGCTTAGTGGCGGGAAACTACGAGCAGTACTTC.

Notes on this clone: This CDR3 fails to terminate in the conserved phenylalanine or tryptophan, so it likely reflects a read error. The chain is built from TRBV10-3 and TRBJ2-2; TRBD1 is a possible D gene (5 bases). The CDR3 loop spans 14 amino acids. The ends were cut back, 10 bases at V and 6 bases at J, with 18 bases in the middle. Germline assignment: CDR1 ENHRY and CDR2 SYGVKD. In nucleotides, the CDR3 is TGTGCCACCACAGGCGATCCGGACCCCGGGGAGCTGTTTTTA. Translation gives CATTGDPDPGELFL.

The table lists this clone with many counts. The V and J genes are TRBV24-1 and TRBJ2-3; possibly TRBD1 for D (6 bases). Trimming stripped 1 base from V and 2 bases from J, with 9 bases between. The length of the CDR3 is 15 residues. Germline CDR1 reads KGHDR; CDR2 reads SFDVKD. The CDR3 DNA follows: TGTGCCACCAGTGATTTCCAGGGGTTCACAGATACGCAGTATTTT. This codes for CATSDFQGFTDTQYF.

This clone appeared many times. CDR3 in DNA: TGTGCCTGGAGGAGTCAGTCCTACAATGAGCAGTTCTTC. It is translated as CAWRSQSYNEQFF. This rearrangement joins TRBV30 to TRBJ2-1; no reliable D call. V lost 3 bases, J lost 1 base, and 7 bases lay in between. The CDR3 length is 13 residues. Germline V gives CDR1 GTSNPN, CDR2 SVGIG (reference sequence).

The rearrangement links TRBV7-2 to TRBJ1-1, with a possible D match to TRBD1 (5 bases). Trimming took off 5 bases at V and 1 base at J, with 11 bases between the two ends. Germline V gene sequence: CDR1 SGHTA, CDR2 FQGNSA. The CDR3 consists of 14 residues. The CDR3 loop reads CASSEGVRNTEAFF. Written as DNA, the CDR3 is TGTGCCAGCAGCGAAGGGGTTCGGAACACTGAAGCTTTCTTT.

This clone was seen many times. J is TRBJ2-5 and V is TRBV4-2; 9 nucleotides match TRBD2. Germline V gene sequence: CDR1 LGHNA, CDR2 YNFKEQ. CDR3 length: 16 residues. The V segment lost 4 bases and the J segment 5 bases; nucleotides outside the gene matches: 11. The CDR3 reads CASSRAGGLTEETQYF. The DNA for the CDR3 is TGTGCCAGCAGCCGTGCGGGAGGGCTGACAGAGGAGACCCAGTACTTC.

The chain carries TRBV11-3 and TRBJ1-2, with D possibly TRBD1 on 5 matching bases. CDR3 size: 16 residues. Germline-derived CDR1 and CDR2 are SGHNT and YENEEA. V was pared by 5 bases and J by 2 bases, with 18 bases between. CDR3 residues: CASSLGVASGNYGYTF. DNA for the CDR3: TGTGCCAGCAGCCTAGGGGTGGCTAGCGGGAACTATGGCTACACCTTC. Drawing the rest from reference TRBV11-3 and TRBJ1-2, the complete variable domain is EAGVVQSPRYKIIEKKQPVAFWCNPISGHNTLYWYLQNLGQGPELLIRYENEEAVDDSQLPKDRFSAERLKGVDSTLKIQPAELGDSAVYLCASSLGVASGNYGYTFGSGTRLTVV.

This clone was detected many times. The chain joins TRBV19 to TRBJ2-7, with TRBD1 identical over 10 bases. This CDR3 is built from 14 residues. The V and J ends lost 7 bases and 3 bases, in that order; junction bases with no gene match: 6. Germline V gives CDR1 LNHDA, CDR2 SQIVND (reference sequence). The chain's CDR3 is CASNGTGVRYEQYF. The CDR3 nucleotides are TGTGCCAGTAACGGGACAGGGGTTCGCTACGAGCAGTACTTC. Full variable domain (missing parts from reference TRBV19 and TRBJ2-7): DGGITQSPKYLFRKEGQNVTLSCEQNLNHDAMYWYRQDPGQGLRLIYYSQIVNDFQKGDIAEGYSVSREKKESFPLTVTSAQKNPTAFYLCASNGTGVRYEQYFGPGTRLTVT.

The CDR3 spells CASSSVLGQFF. CDR3 nucleotide sequence: TGTGCCAGTAGCTCGGTACTAGGTCAGTTCTTC. The chain carries TRBV28 and TRBJ2-1; D perhaps matches TRBD2 (5 bases). V was pared by 9 bases and J by 13 bases, with 16 bases between. In germline, CDR1 is MDHEN, CDR2 SYDVKM. The CDR3 has 11 amino acids.

As regards this clone: A much larger clone lies one base from this, so it may be a read error. J is TRBJ2-5 and V is TRBV5-6; weak D call: TRBD2 (6 bases). In germline, CDR1 is SGHDT, CDR2 YYEEEE. The ends were cut back, 3 bases at V and 5 bases at J, with 20 bases in the middle. The CDR3 spans 16 residues. CDR3 loop: CASSSDTLEGHETQYF. CDR3 sequence (DNA): TGTGCCAGCAGCTCGGACACGTTGGAGGGCCATGAGACCCAGTACTTC.

This clone was counted many times. Here the CDR3 DNA reads TGTGCCAGCAGCGTATGGGGGGCTGGAAACACCATATATTTT. It is translated as CASSVWGAGNTIYF. J is TRBJ1-3 and V is TRBV9; maybe TRBD1 (5 bases). The length of the CDR3 is 14 residues. Germline CDR1 SGDLS, CDR2 YYNGEE. Deletions cut 1 base from V and 2 bases from J, with 7 bases between.

V usage is TRBV30 and J usage is TRBJ1-6, with TRBD1 as a possible D gene (6 bases). The CDR3 runs to 13 residues. Trimming shortened V by 1 base and J by 8 bases, and 9 bases separated the two germline ends. The germline V gene has CDR1 GTSNPN and CDR2 SVGIG (reference sequence). CDR3 in DNA: TGTGCCTGGAGTGCGGACAGTTATTCACCCCTCCACTTT. Encoded protein: CAWSADSYSPLHF.

This clone showed up many times. The chain joins TRBV27 to TRBJ1-2, with TRBD1 as a possible D gene (6 bases). CDR1 is MNHEY, CDR2 SMNVEV, per germline (reference sequence). V was clipped by 5 bases and J by 4 bases, with 17 bases between them. CDR3 length: 15 residues. The CDR3, as DNA: TGTGCCAGCAGTCTCAGGGTGGGGGGCATCTATGGCTACACCTTC. Amino acids: CASSLRVGGIYGYTF.

This clone was recorded many times. The CDR3 sequence is CASSFSPQGALPYEQYF. The CDR3, as DNA: TGTGCCAGCAGTTTCTCGCCGCAGGGGGCGCTCCCCTACGAGCAGTACTTC. The chain uses TRBV27 and TRBJ2-7; 8 positions match TRBD1. CDR3 length: 17 amino acids. V was clipped by 3 bases and J by 2 bases; unmatched bases: 12. CDR1 MNHEY and CDR2 SMNVEV come from the germline V gene (reference sequence).

This clone was counted ten times or more. This chain links TRBV7-6 with TRBJ2-7; D is perhaps TRBD1 or TRBD2 (6 bases each). The V and J ends lost 5 bases and 1 base respectively, with 12 bases between them. Germline V gene lookup returns CDR1 SGHVS and CDR2 FNYEAQ. The CDR3 covers 14 residues. The CDR3 DNA reads as TGTGCCAGCAGCGCCGGGGGCGGTTCCTACGAGCAGTACTTC. It is translated as CASSAGGGSYEQYF.

Ten or more counts support this clone. The genes are TRBV10-1 and TRBJ1-1; D uncertain. Germline CDR1 and CDR2: WNHNN and SYGVQD (reference sequence). Trimming left V 9 bases short and J 1 base short, with 15 bases between. The CDR3 sequence is 14 residues long. CDR3 coding DNA: TGCGCCAGTCCAGCAGGACTGGCGAACACTGAAGCTTTCTTT. Its protein is CASPAGLANTEAFF.

This clone was found many times. The CDR3 DNA is TGTGCCAGCAGTCCCGACTCCCATGAGCAGTACTTC. The encoded protein is CASSPDSHEQYF. The V call is TRBV6-2 or TRBV6-3, the J call TRBJ2-7; D is unclear. The V end lost 5 bases, the J end lost 7 bases, and 12 bases lay between the germline ends. Germline V lookup: CDR1 MNHEY, CDR2 SVGEGT. The CDR3 runs to 12 residues.

In its sample, this clone was seen many times. The rearrangement joins TRBV6-6 to TRBJ2-2; 10 nucleotides align to TRBD2. The CDR3 has 16 residues. Germline V gives CDR1 MNHNY, CDR2 SVGAGI (reference sequence). V lost 0 bases, J lost 4 bases, and 2 bases stayed unmatched. CDR3 DNA: TGTGCCAGCAGTTACTCGCTAGCGGGAGCCACCGGGGAGCTGTTTTTT. Its translation is CASSYSLAGATGELFF.

This clone was seen repeatedly, ten times or more. This chain connects TRBV30 to TRBJ2-5; the match to TRBD2 covers 11 bases. The CDR3 has 16 residues. Germline CDR1 GTSNPN, CDR2 SVGIG (reference sequence). The V and J ends lost 2 bases and 0 bases, in that order; junction bases with no gene match: 5. The chain's CDR3 is CAWSTLTSGNQETQYF. CDR3 DNA: TGTGCCTGGAGTACGTTGACTAGCGGGAACCAAGAGACCCAGTACTTC.